The sequence of this T cell receptor (beta chain) was determined in a study of shared clonotypes between healthy human individuals. The germline V gene has CDR1 SGHDT and CDR2 YYEEEE. The CDR3 consists of 14 residues. Trimming cost V 2 bases and J 5 bases, with 13 bases left between them. Data came from immunoSEQ multiplex PCR; TCRdb stores just in-frame clones and leaves some out. The profile shows hundreds of thousands of clones, roughly 83% of them singletons. Sequenced sample: PBMCs. This TCR came from a middle-aged woman in good health. Some clones in this sample may be carry-over from other donors' samples. The chain uses TRBV5-6 and TRBJ1-1; D remains ambiguous. This chain's CDR3 is CASSFNRGWTEAFF. For the CDR3, the DNA is TGTGCCAGCAGCTTTAATCGGGGTTGGACTGAAGCTTTCTTT.